This TCR beta chain originates from a study of T cells in tumors after PD-1 blockade. In the study overall: Prior checkpoint blockade, systemic immunosuppressant use, or anti-cancer therapy within 4 weeks excluded patients. Peripheral blood samples averaged approximately 37,000 unique clonotypes and 95,000 to 120,000 templates. During anti-PD-1 treatment, some patients continued daily vismodegib 150 mg.

J was trimmed by 0 bases and V by 0 bases; bases with no gene match: 3. The germline CDR1 and CDR2 sequences are SGDLS and YYNGEE. The CDR3 has 16 residues. Clones were read by immunoSEQ multiplex PCR, and TCRdb kept only the in-frame ones, dropping some. The sample holds some 43,000 clones; 65% to 85% are singletons and the top ten take less than 5%. This clone has only one observation. Antigen specificity is unknown. Broader study findings: Some novel exhausted tumor clones appeared in pre-treatment blood, suggesting peripheral recruitment.

The sequence was obtained from a human donor with basal cell carcinoma. The chain employs TRBV9 and TRBJ1-3; 7 bases align to TRBD1. The source was PBMCs, collected before anti-PD-1 treatment. CDR3 nucleotide sequence: TGTGCCAGCAGCGTAGTAGGACAGGACTCTGGAAACACCATATATTTT. Protein: CASSVVGQDSGNTIYF.